Shown below are 20 T cell receptor beta chains from a single sample sequenced in a study of blood T cell repertoires in COVID-19. Assay: immunoSEQ multiplex PCR; the TCRdb copy retains only in-frame clones and omits some. This sample has roughly 200,000 clones, with approximately 84% found just once. Sequenced material: peripheral blood. These receptors were taken from a man between 45 and 60 years old with active or convalescent COVID-19.

The chain is built from TRBV7-2 and TRBJ2-5; tentatively, D is TRBD2 (5 bases). Trimming stripped 5 bases from V and 5 bases from J, with 15 bases between. Germline CDR1 SGHTA, CDR2 FQGNSA. The length of the CDR3 is 14 residues. The CDR3 region has the DNA TGTGCCAGCAGCCAGGACTTCCCCCCGGAGACCCAGTACTTC. This sequence encodes CASSQDFPPETQYF.

The DNA for the CDR3 is TGTGCCAGCAGCCGGACGGGAACTAACTATGGCTACACCTTC. Its translation: CASSRTGTNYGYTF. This chain uses TRBV14 with TRBJ1-2, with D uncertain. The V end lost 4 bases, the J end lost 0 bases, and 9 bases lay between the germline ends. In germline, CDR1 is SGHDN, CDR2 FVKESK. The CDR3 length is 14 residues.

The chain has TRBV9 and TRBJ2-3, with D possibly being TRBD1 (5 bases). Trimming stripped 3 bases from V and 2 bases from J, with 16 bases between. The germline V gene encodes CDR1 SGDLS and CDR2 YYNGEE. This CDR3 is built from 16 residues. CDR3 DNA sequence: TGTGCCAGCAGCGCACAACGGACAATCGACACAGATACGCAGTATTTT. It encodes CASSAQRTIDTDTQYF.

The chain combines TRBV5-1 with TRBJ1-1, with D perhaps TRBD1 (6 bases). The CDR3 is made up of 16 amino acids. Trimming cost V 5 bases and J 3 bases, with 20 bases left between them. Germline values: CDR1 SGHRS, CDR2 YFSETQ. The CDR3 protein is CASSYGQGTRDTEAFF. The CDR3 DNA reads as TGCGCCAGCAGTTACGGGCAGGGGACCCGAGACACTGAAGCTTTCTTT.

This rearrangement joins TRBV5-6 to TRBJ2-1; a possible D gene is TRBD1 (6 bases). There are 14 residues in the CDR3. Between the trimmed V and J ends, which lost 5 bases and 4 bases, there was a span of 13 bases. CDR1 and CDR2 from the germline V gene are SGHDT and YYEEEE. In DNA form, the CDR3 reads TGTGCCAGCAGGTACGGACAGCCGTACAATGAGCAGTTCTTC. This encodes CASRYGQPYNEQFF.

The rearrangement links TRBV7-2 to TRBJ2-5; maybe TRBD1 (6 bases). Germline V gene data show CDR1 as SGHTA and CDR2 as FQGNSA. CDR3 size: 15 residues. V dropped 6 bases and J dropped 1 base, with 15 bases sitting between them. The CDR3 protein is CASRPKTGSQETQYF. The CDR3 coding sequence is TGTGCCAGCAGACCCAAGACAGGTTCCCAAGAGACCCAGTACTTC.

The rearrangement uses TRBV6-2 or TRBV6-3 and TRBJ1-4; 7 bases agree with TRBD1. The length of the CDR3 is 12 residues. Germline CDR1 is MNHEY and CDR2 is SVGEGT. V lost 5 bases and J lost 8; bases outside the gene matches: 2. The CDR3 DNA reads TGTGCCAGCAGTCCACAGGGGGAAAAACTGTTTTTT. Protein sequence: CASSPQGEKLFF.

The J gene is TRBJ2-1, the V gene TRBV7-9; 12 nucleotides match TRBD2. Germline V gene lookup returns CDR1 SEHNR and CDR2 FQNEAQ (reference sequence). The CDR3 contains 17 residues. After removal of 5 bases from V and 4 bases from J, the junction contained 9 bases not matched to a gene. CDR3 amino acids: CASSRGLAGRDYNEQFF. CDR3 in DNA: TGTGCCAGCAGCCGTGGACTAGCGGGGCGAGATTACAATGAGCAGTTCTTC.

This chain joins TRBV21-1 and TRBJ2-5; whether TRBD1, the table's D call, matches the DNA was not checked. TRBV21-1 is classified as a pseudogene. The CDR3 is 16 amino acids. CDR3 in DNA: TGTGCCGTCGAACCGGGAGGGACAGGGGGCCAAGAGACCCAGTACTTC. Translating it yields CAVEPGGTGGQETQYF.

The chain is built from TRBV7-9 and TRBJ1-5; D perhaps matches TRBD1 (6 bases). Trimming shortened V by 4 bases and J by 2 bases, and 18 bases separated the two germline ends. The CDR3 covers 17 residues. CDR1 and CDR2 (germline): SEHNR, FQNEAQ (reference sequence). CDR3 protein: CASSSETGLEGNQPQHF. The CDR3 nucleotides read TGTGCCAGCAGCTCAGAGACAGGTCTGGAGGGCAATCAGCCCCAGCATTTT.

V is TRBV5-4 and J is TRBJ1-1; no reliable D call. In germline, CDR1 is SGHNT, CDR2 YYREEE (reference sequence). Deletions cut 1 base from V and 6 bases from J, with 10 bases between. This CDR3 is 13 amino acids long. The CDR3 DNA follows: TGTGCCAGCAGCTTGTCGTTGAGGGCTGAAGCTTTCTTT. This gives the protein CASSLSLRAEAFF.

The chain employs TRBV5-6 and TRBJ2-7; 12 nucleotides match TRBD2. CDR1 and CDR2 from the germline V gene are SGHDT and YYEEEE. CDR3 length equals 15 residues. The V and J ends lost 4 bases and 1 base, in that order; junction bases with no gene match: 3. CDR3 DNA sequence: TGTGCCAGCAGCCCCGGACTAGCGGGGTCCTACGAGCAGTACTTC. It is translated as CASSPGLAGSYEQYF.

This chain connects TRBV30 to TRBJ2-7; the D gene is possibly TRBD1 (5 bases). The ends were cut back, 2 bases at V and 0 bases at J, with 17 bases in the middle. The CDR3 totals 16 residues. Germline V gene lookup returns CDR1 GTSNPN and CDR2 SVGIG (reference sequence). CDR3 residues: CAWSIPSRALSYEQYF. The CDR3 region has the DNA TGTGCCTGGAGTATCCCCTCCAGGGCCCTCTCCTACGAGCAGTACTTC.

This chain uses TRBV28 with TRBJ1-2; 9 bases are shared with TRBD1. CDR1 and CDR2 (germline): MDHEN, SYDVKM. The V and J ends lost 8 bases and 4 bases, in that order; junction bases with no gene match: 8. The CDR3 has 14 amino acids. CDR3 loop: CASRGGQGVYGYTF. The CDR3 coding sequence is TGTGCCAGCCGGGGGGGACAGGGAGTCTATGGCTACACCTTC.

J is TRBJ2-7 and V is TRBV6-1; 16 bases line up with TRBD2. The CDR3 extends over 16 amino acids. V was clipped by 4 bases and J by 5 bases; unmatched bases: 5. Germline CDR1 reads MNHNS; CDR2 reads SASEGT. This CDR3 reads CASSGPGLAGGDEQYF. CDR3 sequence (DNA): TGTGCCAGCAGTGGACCGGGACTAGCGGGGGGGGACGAGCAGTACTTC.

This clone came up a few times. At the DNA level, this CDR3 is encoded by other sequences in the same sample as well. This chain connects TRBV28 to TRBJ1-1, with D perhaps matching TRBD1 (6 bases). This CDR3 contains 14 residues. Germline lookup yields CDR1 MDHEN and CDR2 SYDVKM. Between the trimmed V and J ends, which lost 5 bases and 3 bases, there was a span of 13 bases. The CDR3 reads CASSTQGLDTEAFF. As DNA, the CDR3 is TGTGCCAGCAGTACACAGGGTTTGGACACTGAAGCTTTCTTT.

J is TRBJ2-1 and V is TRBV18; TRBD2 is a possible D gene (7 bases). There are 15 residues in the CDR3. The germline CDR1 and CDR2 sequences are KGHSH and LQKENI. V was trimmed by 4 bases and J by 3 bases, leaving 13 bases between them. CDR3 loop: CASSQGGAIYNEQFF. The CDR3 DNA reads TGTGCCAGCTCACAGGGGGGGGCGATCTACAATGAGCAGTTCTTC. The full variable domain, its missing parts supplied by reference TRBV18 and TRBJ2-1, is NAGVMQNPRHLVRRRGQEARLRCSPMKGHSHVYWYRQLPEEGLKFMVYLQKENIIDESGMPKERFSAEFPKEGPSILRIQQVVRGDSAAYFCASSQGGAIYNEQFFGPGTRLTVL.

This chain uses TRBV10-1 with TRBJ1-4, with 7 bases matching TRBD1. Unmatched junction bases numbered 9, after V lost 7 bases and J lost 7 bases. Looked up from germline, CDR1 is WNHNN and CDR2 is SYGVQD (reference sequence). The CDR3 has 14 residues. DNA for the CDR3: TGCGCCAGCACTCCCGACAGGGCGGCTGAAAAACTGTTTTTT. It encodes CASTPDRAAEKLFF.

The chain has TRBV25-1 and TRBJ2-3; 9 nucleotides align to TRBD2. CDR1 and CDR2 from the germline V gene are MGHDK and SYGVNS. The junction had 5 bases not matched to a gene; V was cut back by 7 bases and J by 3 bases. This CDR3 is 14 amino acids long. The CDR3: CASKGTSGTDTQYF. DNA for the CDR3: TGTGCCAGCAAGGGAACTAGCGGGACAGATACGCAGTATTTT.

This clone was found many times. The rearrangement joins TRBV15 to TRBJ2-1; 11 bases map to TRBD2. Germline trimming cut 4 bases from V and 8 bases from J; bases unmatched to any gene: 7. This CDR3 is built from 15 residues. The germline V gene encodes CDR1 LNHNV and CDR2 YYDKDF (reference sequence). DNA for the CDR3: TGTGCCACCAGCAAAGGGACTAGCGGAGGTCATGAGCAGTTCTTC. It yields the protein CATSKGTSGGHEQFF.